Below are 25 T cell receptor beta chains sequenced from a single sample in a study of Ad26.COV2.S vaccination and SARS-CoV-2 variants. Using immunoSEQ multiplex PCR, the repertoire was profiled, and TCRdb retains in-frame clones only, with some absent. This sample has about 680,000 clones, with 89% found just once. Sample treatment: around 19 received Ad26.COV2.S at low or high dose, single or two shots; about five received placebo; per-sample allocation not given. The samples were gathered on day 63 after the first injection of vaccine or placebo. Material: peripheral blood, obtained in a trial of Ad26.COV2.S vaccine versus placebo. These receptors originate from a person aged 18-65 years who received the Ad26.COV2.S COVID-19 vaccine or a placebo.

J is TRBJ1-1 and V is TRBV30; D remains ambiguous. With 3 bases removed from V and 1 base from J, the gap between germline ends came to 9 bases. There are 13 residues in the CDR3. Germline V gene sequence: CDR1 GTSNPN, CDR2 SVGIG (reference sequence). CDR3 protein: CAWRARSNTEAFF. DNA for the CDR3: TGTGCCTGGAGGGCAAGATCGAACACTGAAGCTTTCTTT. The full variable domain, in which reference TRBV30 and TRBJ1-1 provide the parts outside the CDR3, is SQTIHQWPATLVQPVGSPLSLECTVEGTSNPNLYWYRQAAGRGLQLLFYSVGIGQISSEVPQNLSASRPQDRQFILSSKKLLLSDSGFYLCAWRARSNTEAFFGQGTRLTVV.

The chain carries TRBV6-1 and TRBJ1-2; 8 bases match TRBD1. The CDR3 has 13 residues. V dropped 2 bases and J dropped 10; count of bases not matched to a gene: 6. Germline-derived CDR1 and CDR2 are MNHNS and SASEGT. The CDR3 region has the DNA TGTGCCAGCAGTGAATTCCTACAGGGGGACTACACCTTC. Protein sequence: CASSEFLQGDYTF.

The chain carries TRBV27 and TRBJ2-1; possible D gene TRBD2, 6 bases. There are 15 residues in the CDR3. V was pared by 6 bases and J by 0 bases, with 12 bases between. Germline values: CDR1 MNHEY, CDR2 SMNVEV (reference sequence). The CDR3 sequence is CASSHGGSSYNEQFF. The DNA of the CDR3 is TGTGCCAGCAGCCACGGGGGTAGCTCCTACAATGAGCAGTTCTTC.

V usage is TRBV24-1 and J usage is TRBJ2-5; D gene unclear. Looked up from germline, CDR1 is KGHDR and CDR2 is SFDVKD. V shed 4 bases and J shed 4 bases, with 15 bases lying between them. The CDR3 is 15 residues long. CDR3 region: CATSDPGRSGETQYF. The CDR3 DNA sequence: TGTGCCACCAGTGACCCTGGACGGTCTGGAGAGACCCAGTACTTC.

The J gene is TRBJ2-4, the V gene TRBV5-1; 8 bases align to TRBD2. This CDR3 is 15 amino acids long. V trimming: 0 bases; J trimming: 8 bases; junction bases outside the gene matches: 7. The germline V gene encodes CDR1 SGHRS and CDR2 YFSETQ. The CDR3 loop reads CASSLGSGGKDIQYF. For the CDR3, the DNA is TGCGCCAGCAGCTTGGGGAGCGGGGGTAAAGACATTCAGTACTTC.

This sequence joins TRBV21-1 and TRBJ1-1. TRBV21-1 is deemed a pseudogene. The CDR3 has 14 residues. CDR3 amino acids: CASSKGNLNTEAFF. In DNA, the CDR3 is TGTGCCAGCAGCAAAGGAAACCTGAACACTGAAGCTTTCTTT.

This clone has a single count. The V gene is TRBV3-1 (or the pseudogene TRBV3-2), the J gene TRBJ2-7; D call uncertain. Germline V CDR1 and CDR2: LGHDT, YNNKEL (reference sequence). The CDR3 loop spans 13 amino acids. Trimming removed 2 bases from V and 4 bases from J, with 9 bases in between. The DNA for the CDR3 is TGTGCCAGCAGCCAAACCCTAAGTTACGAGCAGTACTTC. Encoded protein: CASSQTLSYEQYF.

The chain carries TRBV15 and TRBJ2-1; 8 bases are shared with TRBD1. V gave up 0 bases and J gave up 16 bases; unmatched junction bases: 11. Germline CDR1 LNHNV, CDR2 YYDKDF (reference sequence). This CDR3 has 14 residues. The CDR3 is CATSREDFRTGRFF. The CDR3 DNA is TGTGCCACCAGCAGAGAAGATTTTAGGACAGGGCGTTTCTTC.

The chain has TRBV27 and TRBJ1-2, with 9 positions matching TRBD1. V shed 5 bases and J 6 bases; nucleotides not matched to a gene: 7. This CDR3 is built from 14 residues. Germline CDR1 MNHEY, CDR2 SMNVEV (reference sequence). This chain's CDR3 is CASSPQDRGDGYTF. The CDR3 DNA follows: TGTGCCAGCAGTCCGCAGGACAGGGGAGATGGCTACACCTTC.

This sequence joins TRBV24-1 and TRBJ2-3; unclear D gene. The V end lost 3 bases, the J end lost 0 bases, and 12 bases lay between the germline ends. The CDR3 spans 16 residues. Per germline, CDR1 KGHDR and CDR2 SFDVKD. CDR3 bases: TGTGCCACCAGTGATACCGGGTCCCCTAGCACAGATACGCAGTATTTT. Translated: CATSDTGSPSTDTQYF.

The chain joins TRBV19 to TRBJ1-1; 7 bases align to TRBD1. With 6 bases clipped from V and 2 bases from J, the junction kept 9 bases outside the gene matches. This CDR3 has 15 amino acids. Germline loops: CDR1 LNHDA, CDR2 SQIVND (reference sequence). DNA for the CDR3: TGTGCCAGTAGCGGCCTGGCAGGGGGTAACACTGAAGCTTTCTTT. This codes for CASSGLAGGNTEAFF.

Worth noting for this clone: The junction departs from germline at one end; a sequencing error may be responsible. CDR3 nucleotides: TGTGCCAGCAGTTTAGCGGGAGGGTCGGATACGCAGTATTTT. Amino acids: CASSLAGGSDTQYF. The genes are TRBV11-2 and TRBJ2-3; 11 bases match TRBD2. Germline lookup yields CDR1 SGHAT and CDR2 FQNNGV. The CDR3 contains 14 residues.

This clone appeared once. Other DNA variants within this sample encode the same CDR3. The chain uses TRBV18 and TRBJ2-3, with a tentative D call TRBD1 (5 bases). Germline CDR1 is KGHSH and CDR2 is LQKENI. The V end was cut by 6 bases, the J end by 2 bases, with 12 bases between. The CDR3 is 14 residues long. CDR3 region: CASSPDTSTDTQYF. For the CDR3, the DNA is TGTGCCAGCTCCCCGGACACTTCCACAGATACGCAGTATTTT.

This clone was counted a single time. The gene calls are TRBV5-4 and TRBJ1-4; D unclear. Germline CDR1 SGHNT, CDR2 YYREEE (reference sequence). V was clipped by 6 bases and J by 0 bases, with 12 bases between them. CDR3 length: 15 residues. CDR3 nucleotides: TGTGCCAGCACCCTTGGTCCGACAACTAATGAAAAACTGTTTTTT. It is translated as CASTLGPTTNEKLFF.

V usage is TRBV4-3 and J usage is TRBJ2-1, with D possibly being TRBD1 (5 bases). V was pared by 0 bases and J by 7 bases, with 25 bases between. CDR3 length equals 19 residues. Germline assignment: CDR1 LGHNA and CDR2 YSLEER. In DNA, the CDR3 is TGCGCCAGCAGCCAAGATGAAGCGCAGGGATCCTTACTTCCGAATGAGCAGTTCTTC. Its translation is CASSQDEAQGSLLPNEQFF.

The J gene is TRBJ1-5, the V gene TRBV29-1; D remains unclear. Trimming cost V 4 bases and J 3 bases, with 10 bases left between them. Germline V gene lookup returns CDR1 SQVTM and CDR2 ANQGSEA. The length of the CDR3 is 13 residues. The chain's CDR3 is CSVAAYNNQPQHF. DNA for the CDR3: TGCAGCGTTGCGGCGTACAACAATCAGCCCCAGCATTTT.

The V and J genes are TRBV6-6 and TRBJ1-6; tentatively, D is TRBD1 (6 bases). The V end lost 8 bases, the J end lost 7 bases, and 15 bases lay between the germline ends. Germline CDR1 and CDR2: MNHNY and SVGAGI (reference sequence). CDR3 length: 14 residues. The chain's CDR3 is CASGGPAPNSPLHF. The CDR3 nucleotides read TGTGCCAGCGGGGGCCCGGCCCCGAATTCACCCCTCCACTTT.

The chain links TRBV5-4 to TRBJ1-5, with D possibly being TRBD1 (6 bases). With 4 bases removed from V and 4 bases from J, the gap between germline ends came to 15 bases. This CDR3 has 15 residues. The V gene's germline CDR1 is SGHNT and CDR2 YYREEE (reference sequence). DNA of the CDR3: TGTGCCAGCAGCCTACAGGGAGGAGTAAATCAGCCCCAGCATTTT. Its protein product is CASSLQGGVNQPQHF.

The gene calls are TRBV12-5 and TRBJ2-7; D uncertain. This CDR3 has 12 amino acids. V gave up 1 base and J gave up 4 bases, with 5 bases separating them. Germline V gene sequence: CDR1 LGHNT, CDR2 FRNRAP. The CDR3 here is CASGLEGYEQYF. CDR3 nucleotides: TGTGCTAGTGGTTTGGAGGGTTACGAGCAGTACTTC.

The chain employs TRBV7-9 and TRBJ1-1; no reliable D call. Trimming removed 1 base at V and 5 bases at J, with 11 bases between. Germline CDR1 and CDR2: SEHNR and FQNEAQ (reference sequence). The CDR3 contains 14 residues. The CDR3 DNA reads as TGTGCCAGCAGCTTAGTTCTTTCGGGGACTGAAGCTTTCTTT. Protein: CASSLVLSGTEAFF.

J is TRBJ1-1 and V is TRBV11-2, with 8 bases matching TRBD1. The germline V gene has CDR1 SGHAT and CDR2 FQNNGV. With V trimmed by 3 bases and J by 0 bases, 12 bases remained unmatched. The CDR3 is 18 residues long. The CDR3 nucleotides are TGTGCCAGCAGCTTTGGCGGACAGGGCCGCGTCATGAACACTGAAGCTTTCTTT. Translation: CASSFGGQGRVMNTEAFF.

This chain links TRBV10-3 with TRBJ2-7; 8 bases line up with TRBD1. Trimming at V came to 8 bases and at J to 1 base, leaving 4 bases not matched to a gene. The CDR3 contains 13 residues. CDR1 ENHRY and CDR2 SYGVKD come from the germline V gene. CDR3 nucleotides: TGTGCCATCGGGACAGGCCTTTCCTACGAGCAGTACTTC. Translated: CAIGTGLSYEQYF.

The rearrangement links TRBV15 to TRBJ2-3; a weak D match, TRBD1 (5 bases). Trimming shortened V by 0 bases and J by 7 bases, and 14 bases separated the two germline ends. The CDR3 contains 15 residues. Germline CDR1 reads LNHNV; CDR2 reads YYDKDF (reference sequence). For the CDR3, the DNA is TGTGCCACCAGCAGAGATCCAGGGCCCCCGAATACGCAGTATTTT. Its protein is CATSRDPGPPNTQYF.

The rearrangement links TRBV7-9 to TRBJ1-6; D ambiguous. Germline loops: CDR1 SEHNR, CDR2 FQNEAQ (reference sequence). The CDR3 is 15 amino acids. Trimming pared 4 bases from V and 0 bases from J, leaving 7 bases between. This chain's CDR3 is CASSYGGSYNSPLHF. CDR3 coding DNA: TGTGCCAGCAGCTATGGTGGCTCCTATAATTCACCCCTCCACTTT.

V gene TRBV29-1 combines with J gene TRBJ1-1; 7 nucleotides line up with TRBD1. V shed 7 bases and J 4 bases; nucleotides not matched to a gene: 9. The germline V gene has CDR1 SQVTM and CDR2 ANQGSEA. This CDR3 region has 13 residues. The CDR3 protein is CSDLTGEATEAFF. The CDR3 bases are TGCAGCGACTTAACAGGGGAGGCCACTGAAGCTTTCTTT. Full variable domain (outside the CDR3, taken from reference TRBV29-1 and TRBJ1-1): SAVISQKPSRDICQRGTSLTIQCQVDSQVTMMFWYRQQPGQSLTLIATANQGSEATYESGFVIDKFPISRPNLTFSTLTVSNMSPEDSSIYLCSDLTGEATEAFFGQGTRLTVV.